What follows are 14 T cell receptor beta chains derived from one specimen sequenced in a study of blood T cell repertoires in COVID-19. Sequencing used immunoSEQ multiplex PCR; TCRdb keeps in-frame clones, though not all of them. Among under 300,000 clones listed, around 90% were seen once. Input material: PBMCs or T cells enriched from blood (not recorded which). These receptors all stem from a woman aged 30 to 39 with acute COVID-19.

The table lists this clone with a count of one. V gene TRBV29-1 combines with J gene TRBJ2-3, with TRBD2 matching 8 bases. Germline V gene sequence: CDR1 SQVTM, CDR2 ANQGSEA. The CDR3 covers 14 residues. Trimming at V came to 4 bases and at J to 2 bases, leaving 5 bases not matched to a gene. The DNA for the CDR3 is TGCAGCGTTGTAAAGCGGGGGAACACAGATACGCAGTATTTT. Translation gives CSVVKRGNTDTQYF.

This clone was counted a single time. This chain connects TRBV4-2 to TRBJ2-1, with a weak D call TRBD2 (5 bases). V lost 3 bases, J lost 0 bases, and 12 bases lay in between. The germline V gene has CDR1 LGHNA and CDR2 YNFKEQ. The length of the CDR3 is 16 residues. The CDR3 DNA reads TGTGCCAGCAGCCATCTACGGGGAAGCTCCTACAATGAGCAGTTCTTC. Encoded protein: CASSHLRGSSYNEQFF.

This chain connects TRBV18 to TRBJ1-2, with 9 bases matching TRBD1. With V trimmed by 3 bases and J by 4 bases, 3 bases remained unmatched. CDR3 length: 14 amino acids. CDR1 and CDR2 (germline): KGHSH, LQKENI. The CDR3 region is CASSPGQGSYGYTF. The DNA of the CDR3 is TGTGCCAGCTCACCGGGACAGGGCTCCTATGGCTACACCTTC.

The CDR3 loop is CASIQGTGPGDEQFF. Here the CDR3 DNA reads TGTGCCAGCATCCAAGGGACTGGGCCTGGGGATGAGCAGTTCTTC. The chain recombines TRBV7-9 with TRBJ2-1, with D perhaps TRBD2 (6 bases). With 7 bases removed from V and 8 bases from J, the gap between germline ends came to 21 bases. This CDR3 comprises 15 residues. Germline CDR1 reads SEHNR; CDR2 reads FQNEAQ (reference sequence).

V usage is TRBV5-6 and J usage is TRBJ1-1; no reliable D call. The length of the CDR3 is 15 residues. V lost 5 bases and J 0 bases, leaving 14 bases between the germline ends. Germline V CDR1 and CDR2: SGHDT, YYEEEE. The CDR3 DNA is TGTGCCAGCAGTTACGATGTAGGAGTGAACACTGAAGCTTTCTTT. Protein product: CASSYDVGVNTEAFF.

The chain is built from TRBV2 and TRBJ2-4, with D unresolved. This CDR3 is built from 12 residues. V was pared by 4 bases and J by 6 bases, with 7 bases between. The V gene's germline CDR1 is SNHLY and CDR2 FYNNEI. CDR3 sequence reads: CASSGDSNIQYF. CDR3 DNA: TGTGCCAGCAGTGGAGACTCAAACATTCAGTACTTC.

This sequence joins TRBV28 and TRBJ2-7; the match to TRBD2 covers 7 bases. Losses at the gene ends were 6 bases for V and 6 bases for J; bases not matched to a gene: 17. This CDR3 is built from 16 residues. Germline-derived CDR1 and CDR2 are MDHEN and SYDVKM. The CDR3 spells CASSLSLAGVYREQYF. CDR3 nucleotide sequence: TGTGCCAGCAGCCTTTCTTTGGCGGGAGTATATCGCGAGCAGTACTTC.

The chain is built from TRBV9 and TRBJ1-2, with TRBD1 matching 7 bases. V gave up 4 bases and J gave up 5 bases; unmatched junction bases: 8. Germline CDR1 and CDR2: SGDLS and YYNGEE. The CDR3 has 14 amino acids. The CDR3 sequence is CASSPRTGGYGYTF. CDR3 nucleotide sequence: TGTGCCAGCAGCCCCCGGACAGGAGGATATGGCTACACCTTC.

In this sample, this clone turned up a few times. Other DNA sequences in this specimen translate into the identical CDR3. The chain links TRBV7-2 to TRBJ2-1; TRBD1 is a possible D gene (6 bases). This CDR3 spans 14 amino acids. V was cut by 1 base and J by 5 bases, with 9 bases left in between. CDR1 is SGHTA and CDR2 is FQGNSA in the germline V gene. The CDR3 sequence: CASSLVGGDNEQFF. CDR3 DNA sequence: TGTGCCAGCAGCTTAGTAGGGGGTGACAATGAGCAGTTCTTC.

The rearrangement links TRBV9 to TRBJ2-1; 10 nucleotides align to TRBD2. The J segment lost 10 bases and the V segment lost 3 bases, leaving 7 bases of the junction unmatched. This CDR3 comprises 14 residues. Germline V CDR1 and CDR2: SGDLS, YYNGEE. CDR3 amino acids: CASSAPSGGAEQFF. CDR3 DNA: TGTGCCAGCAGCGCCCCTAGCGGGGGCGCCGAGCAGTTCTTC.

The chain links TRBV28 to TRBJ1-2; 7 nucleotides line up with TRBD1. The germline CDR1 and CDR2 sequences are MDHEN and SYDVKM. This CDR3 comprises 17 residues. The J segment lost 2 bases and the V segment lost 0 bases, leaving 9 bases of the junction unmatched. CDR3 in amino acids: CASSLWTRTGENYGYTF. CDR3 bases: TGTGCCAGCAGTTTATGGACCCGGACAGGCGAGAACTATGGCTACACCTTC.

This clone has only one observation. This chain links TRBV27 with TRBJ1-2, with 7 bases fitting TRBD1. From germline, CDR1 is MNHEY and CDR2 SMNVEV (reference sequence). This CDR3 spans 14 amino acids. J was trimmed by 0 bases and V by 5 bases; bases with no gene match: 3. CDR3 sequence: CASSIDRANYGYTF. The CDR3 coding sequence is TGTGCCAGCAGTATAGACAGGGCTAACTATGGCTACACCTTC.

The chain carries TRBV6-5 and TRBJ2-1; 9 nucleotides align to TRBD2. V shed 5 bases, J shed 6 bases, and the junction held 5 bases outside the gene matches. The CDR3 runs 14 residues. Germline V gene sequence: CDR1 MNHEY, CDR2 SVGAGI. This CDR3 reads CASSKSSGVNEQFF. CDR3 nucleotides: TGTGCCAGCAGTAAGTCTAGCGGGGTCAATGAGCAGTTCTTC.

This sequence joins TRBV6-4 and TRBJ2-3, with 8 nucleotides matching TRBD2. V lost 6 bases and J lost 5; bases outside the gene matches: 7. CDR1 MRHNA and CDR2 SNTAGT come from the germline V gene. This CDR3 has 14 amino acids. CDR3 protein: CASSASGLGDTQYF. For the CDR3, the DNA is TGTGCCAGCAGCGCTAGCGGGTTGGGAGATACGCAGTATTTT.